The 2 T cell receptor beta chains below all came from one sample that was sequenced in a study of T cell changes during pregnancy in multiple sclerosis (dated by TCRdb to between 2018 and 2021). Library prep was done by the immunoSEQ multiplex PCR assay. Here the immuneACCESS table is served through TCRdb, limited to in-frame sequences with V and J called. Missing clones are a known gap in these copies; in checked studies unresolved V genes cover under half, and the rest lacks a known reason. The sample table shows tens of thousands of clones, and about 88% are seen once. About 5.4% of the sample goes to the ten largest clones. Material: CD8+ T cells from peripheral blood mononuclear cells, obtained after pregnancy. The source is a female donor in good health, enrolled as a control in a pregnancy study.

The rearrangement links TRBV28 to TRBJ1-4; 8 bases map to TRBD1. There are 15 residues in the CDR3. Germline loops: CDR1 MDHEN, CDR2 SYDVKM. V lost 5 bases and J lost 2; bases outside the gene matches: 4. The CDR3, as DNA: TGTGCCAGCAGTCCCCAGGGGGCGACTAATGAAAAACTGTTTTTT. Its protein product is CASSPQGATNEKLFF. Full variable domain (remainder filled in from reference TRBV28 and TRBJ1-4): DVKVTQSSRYLVKRTGEKVFLECVQDMDHENMFWYRQDPGLGLRLIYFSYDVKMKEKGDIPEGYSVSREKKERFSLILESASTNQTSMYLCASSPQGATNEKLFFGSGTQLSVL.

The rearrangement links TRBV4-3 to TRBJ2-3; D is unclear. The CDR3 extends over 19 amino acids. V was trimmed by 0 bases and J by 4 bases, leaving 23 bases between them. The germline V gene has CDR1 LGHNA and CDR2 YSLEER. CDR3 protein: CASSQDRLVAPPEADTQYF. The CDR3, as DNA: TGCGCCAGCAGCCAAGATCGACTGGTGGCTCCTCCTGAGGCAGATACGCAGTATTTT.